These T cell receptor beta chains were read from a single sample in a study of identical twins. TCRdb processed the 5' RACE reads anew with MiXCR; each CDR3 protein has one entry. The sample gives 1,800,000 or so distinct CDR3 sequences, under 35% of which show up once; less than 0.35% is in the top ten. Source material: cord blood. The receptors stem from a newborn girl in good health. Each CDR3 is given with its conserved first and last residue. The order of the fields is D gene, clone size, J gene, V gene, CDR3 protein, CDR3 DNA. D genes are given only for firm matches. Where a row states a size, it is once, few, many or the class of an expanded clone; other rows omit it.

TRBD2	.	TRBJ2-3	TRBV6-6	CASRPTSGRGIDTQYF	TGTGCCAGCAGGCCAACTAGCGGGAGAGGTATTGATACGCAGTATTTT
.	.	TRBJ2-7	TRBV7-9	CASSPSDIYSYEQYF	TGTGCCAGCAGCCCCTCGGACATTTACTCCTACGAGCAGTACTTC
.	.	TRBJ1-3	TRBV9	CASRNGNTIYF	TGTGCCAGCCGAAATGGAAACACCATATATTTT
TRBD1	.	TRBJ2-5	TRBV7-2	CASSYDRDKTQYF	TGTGCCAGCAGCTATGACAGGGATAAGACCCAGTACTTC
TRBD2	.	TRBJ2-7	TRBV27	CASSLLLAGSNEQYF	TGTGCCAGCAGTTTACTCCTAGCGGGAAGTAATGAGCAGTACTTC
TRBD1	.	TRBJ2-1	TRBV5-6	CASSRGQGGFF	TGTGCCAGCAGCAGAGGACAGGGGGGGTTCTTC
.	.	TRBJ2-7	TRBV18	CASSPKVPWDLFYEQYF	TGTGCCAGCTCACCTAAAGTACCTTGGGACCTCTTCTACGAGCAGTACTTC
.	once	TRBJ2-1	TRBV3-1	CASSQGGQRYNEQFF	TGTGCCAGCAGCCAAGGTGGGCAGCGGTACAATGAGCAGTTCTTC
TRBD2	.	TRBJ2-7	TRBV4-1	CASSQETAGVSYEQYF	TGCGCCAGCAGCCAAGAAACCGCGGGGGTCTCCTACGAGCAGTACTTC
.	few	TRBJ2-1	TRBV10-2	CASSDLGTLNEQFF	TGCGCCAGCAGTGATTTGGGGACTTTGAATGAGCAGTTCTTC
.	.	TRBJ2-1	TRBV9	CASSPEGYPRPFF	TGTGCCAGCAGCCCAGAGGGGTATCCCCGTCCGTTCTTC
.	many	TRBJ2-5	TRBV2	CASSDSSVQLGETQYF	TGTGCCAGCAGTGATTCGTCGGTACAGCTTGGGGAGACCCAGTACTTC
.	few	TRBJ1-4	TRBV20-1	CSARDPGRAEMELFF	TGCAGTGCTAGAGATCCAGGGCGCGCAGAGATGGAACTGTTTTTT
TRBD2	.	TRBJ2-3	TRBV6-1	CASSAYGTSITDTQYF	TGTGCCAGCAGTGCCTACGGGACTAGCATCACAGATACGCAGTATTTT
TRBD2	few	TRBJ2-7	TRBV2	CASSEREGLYEQYF	TGTGCCAGCAGTGAGCGGGAGGGCCTCTACGAGCAGTACTTC
.	few	TRBJ2-3	TRBV20-1	CSASSWVDTQYF	TGCAGTGCTAGTTCGTGGGTCGATACGCAGTATTTT
TRBD2	.	TRBJ2-7	TRBV13	CASSPPLRFSGGALNEQYF	TGTGCCAGCAGCCCGCCACTTCGATTTAGCGGGGGGGCCTTGAATGAGCAGTACTTC
.	.	TRBJ1-3	TRBV10-3	CAISESLGSSGNTIYF	TGTGCCATCAGTGAGTCGTTGGGTTCCTCTGGAAACACCATATATTTT
.	.	TRBJ2-2	TRBV9	CASSVARISGELFF	TGTGCCAGCAGCGTAGCTAGGATTAGCGGGGAGCTGTTTTTT
TRBD1	.	TRBJ2-7	TRBV7-6	CASSLGDRAHEQYF	TGTGCCAGCAGCTTAGGGGACAGGGCTCACGAGCAGTACTTC
TRBD2	.	TRBJ2-7	TRBV7-2	CASSLAGGQYNEQYF	TGTGCCAGCAGCCTAGCGGGGGGCCAATACAATGAGCAGTACTTC
TRBD2	.	TRBJ2-7	TRBV28	CASSASSGPNYEQYF	TGTGCCAGCAGTGCATCTAGCGGGCCAAACTACGAGCAGTACTTC
.	few	TRBJ2-1	TRBV20-1	CSARDLAPRSSYNEQFF	TGCAGTGCTAGAGACCTAGCGCCAAGGAGCTCCTACAATGAGCAGTTCTTC
TRBD2	few	TRBJ2-7	TRBV3-1	CASSQDMGLAFYEQYF	TGTGCCAGCAGCCAAGATATGGGACTAGCCTTCTACGAGCAGTACTTC
.	.	TRBJ1-5	TRBV4-1	CASSQQGTNQPQHF	TGCGCCAGCAGCCAACAGGGGACCAATCAGCCCCAGCATTTT
.	.	TRBJ2-5	TRBV7-8	CASSLVAGSQETQYF	TGTGCCAGCAGCTTAGTGGCGGGCTCCCAAGAGACCCAGTACTTC
TRBD1	few	TRBJ1-4	TRBV6-9	CASSSPVGQGTSTNEKLFF	TGTGCCAGCAGTTCCCCCGTGGGACAGGGGACCTCAACTAATGAAAAACTGTTTTTT
TRBD1	.	TRBJ2-5	TRBV20-1	CSATGTERETQYF	TGCAGTGCCACCGGGACAGAAAGAGAGACCCAGTACTTC
.	few	TRBJ1-2	TRBV3-1	CASSQATPSHGYTF	TGTGCCAGCAGCCAAGCCACCCCATCTCATGGCTACACCTTC
TRBD2	.	TRBJ2-7	TRBV7-2	CASSLETSGRYGEQYF	TGTGCCAGCAGCTTAGAGACTAGCGGGAGGTATGGTGAGCAGTACTTC
TRBD2	few	TRBJ2-7	TRBV27	CASSVRLAQSSYNEQYF	TGTGCCAGCAGTGTAAGACTAGCACAGAGCTCCTACAATGAGCAGTACTTC
TRBD2	few	TRBJ2-1	TRBV20-1	CSASSGAPQETQFF	TGCAGTGCTAGTAGCGGGGCCCCTCAAGAGACCCAGTTCTTC
TRBD2	.	TRBJ2-1	TRBV27	CASSSPGTSGEQFF	TGTGCCAGCAGTTCCCCGGGGACTAGCGGGGAGCAGTTCTTC